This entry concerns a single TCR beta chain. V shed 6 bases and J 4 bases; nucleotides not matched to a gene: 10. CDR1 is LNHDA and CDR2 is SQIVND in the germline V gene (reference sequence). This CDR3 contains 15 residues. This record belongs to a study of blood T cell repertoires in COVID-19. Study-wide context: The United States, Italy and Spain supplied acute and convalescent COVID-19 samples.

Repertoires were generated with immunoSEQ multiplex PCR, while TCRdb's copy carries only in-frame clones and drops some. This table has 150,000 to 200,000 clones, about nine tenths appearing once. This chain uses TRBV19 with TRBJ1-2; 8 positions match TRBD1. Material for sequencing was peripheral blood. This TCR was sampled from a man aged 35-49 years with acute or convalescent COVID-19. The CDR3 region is CASSLQPGGAYGYTF. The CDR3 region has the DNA TGTGCCAGTAGCCTACAGCCAGGGGGCGCCTATGGCTACACCTTC.